This T cell receptor beta chain was documented in a study of cytomegalovirus exposure and HLA in healthy donors. Regarding the study as a whole: Cytomegalovirus status was reportedly diagnosed by the classifier with high specificity and sensitivity.

V lost 2 bases to trimming and J lost 1 base, with 11 bases between them. The CDR3 is made up of 15 amino acids. CDR1 is MNHEY, CDR2 SVGAGI, per germline. It was with 60 Vbeta and 13 Jbeta primers that the PCR ran. The data were produced by immunoSEQ multiplex PCR, yet TCRdb's version contains in-frame clones alone and is incomplete. The sample has fewer than 75,000 clones, roughly 82% seen once; the top ten hold roughly 12%. Worth noting for this clone: No antigen is known for it.

V gene TRBV6-5 combines with J gene TRBJ1-1; the D gene is possibly TRBD1 (5 bases). The material sequenced was PBMCs. The receptor's source is a man aged 70 or older in good health and CMV-seronegative. The CDR3 DNA follows: TGTGCCAGCAGTTACGCCTTAGGGGCGAACACTGAAGCTTTCTTT. Translating it yields CASSYALGANTEAFF.